This is a list of T cell receptor beta chains from one sample in a study of monozygotic twins with inflammatory bowel disease. TCRdb re-called the 5' RACE reads and gives one entry per CDR3 protein, without DNA. This repertoire includes around 380,000 distinct CDR3 sequences. Sample: blood. The source is a human donor with ulcerative colitis or Crohn's disease, or a healthy co-twin of an affected twin (not recorded which). CDR3s include the opening cysteine and the closing phenylalanine or tryptophan.

TRBJ1-1 | TRBV9 | CASSPLGSHTEAFF
TRBJ1-1 | TRBV11-1 | CASRTLLDGPNTEAFF
TRBJ2-3 | TRBV7-2 | CASSLQGLSTDTQYF
TRBJ2-6 | TRBV12-3/TRBV12-4 | CASTRWEAGANVLTF
TRBJ1-6 | TRBV3-1 | CASSQQTGPNSPLHF
TRBJ2-5 | TRBV2 | CASSDWGTQYF
TRBJ2-7 | TRBV3-1 | CASSHGLGEQYF
TRBJ1-2 | TRBV27 | CASSLFRGSYGYTF
TRBJ2-3 | TRBV3-1 | CASSPSSRGSDTQYF
TRBJ2-1 | TRBV7-2 | CASSLGPNNEQFF